The 21 T cell receptor beta chains below come from one sample, sequenced in a study of T cell responses to AZD1222 COVID-19 vaccine. Repertoires were generated with immunoSEQ multiplex PCR, while TCRdb's copy carries only in-frame clones and drops some. The data contain more than 110,000 clones, 85% to 95% of them singletons. The sequencing used peripheral blood, collected on day 0 of AZD1222 vaccination. The receptors were sampled from an adult in good health.

J is TRBJ2-7 and V is TRBV7-2; D is tentatively TRBD1 or TRBD2 (5 bases each). Germline V gives CDR1 SGHTA, CDR2 FQGNSA. The CDR3 length is 13 residues. V gave up 3 bases and J gave up 9 bases, with 15 bases separating them. The CDR3 bases are TGTGCCAGCAGCTTGCTTCCCGGGACGCCGCAGTACTTC. The encoded protein is CASSLLPGTPQYF.

This clone was picked up one time. V and J are TRBV13 and TRBJ2-7; 8 bases match TRBD1. CDR1 is PRHDT, CDR2 FYEKMQ, per germline (reference sequence). Germline trimming cut 6 bases from V and 3 bases from J; bases unmatched to any gene: 7. The CDR3 length is 14 residues. CDR3 region: CASRETGGNYEQYF. In DNA form, the CDR3 reads TGTGCCAGCAGGGAAACAGGGGGGAACTACGAGCAGTACTTC.

The sample holds a few counts of this clone. The rearrangement links TRBV4-2 to TRBJ2-1; D ambiguous. Trimming cost V 0 bases and J 6 bases, with 12 bases left between them. Germline V gene sequence: CDR1 LGHNA, CDR2 YNFKEQ. CDR3 length equals 15 residues. For the CDR3, the DNA is TGTGCCAGCAGCCAAGACCTAGTTGGGTTCAATGAGCAGTTCTTC. Translation gives CASSQDLVGFNEQFF.

This clone was found a few times. V and J are TRBV19 and TRBJ1-2; D ambiguous. Trimming shortened V by 6 bases and J by 8 bases, and 28 bases separated the two germline ends. The CDR3 has 17 residues. The germline CDR1 and CDR2 sequences are LNHDA and SQIVND (reference sequence). CDR3 residues: CASSFAGEGLGYPGYTF. In DNA form, the CDR3 reads TGTGCCAGTAGCTTCGCTGGGGAGGGCCTGGGCTACCCCGGCTACACCTTC.

The sample holds one count of this clone. The chain carries TRBV7-9 and TRBJ1-2; maybe TRBD1 (6 bases). CDR3 length: 14 residues. Germline loops: CDR1 SEHNR, CDR2 FQNEAQ (reference sequence). V was cut by 4 bases and J by 0 bases, with 9 bases left in between. DNA for the CDR3: TGTGCCAGCAGCTACGGACAGACTAACTATGGCTACACCTTC. Its translation: CASSYGQTNYGYTF.

The chain is built from TRBV27 and TRBJ1-6; D is perhaps TRBD1 (5 bases). Germline CDR1 MNHEY, CDR2 SMNVEV (reference sequence). CDR3 length equals 15 residues. V shed 3 bases and J shed 7 bases, with 13 bases lying between them. The CDR3 coding sequence is TGTGCCAGCAGTTTGGAAGGGACTTGGAATTCACCCCTCCACTTT. Protein product: CASSLEGTWNSPLHF.

The table lists this clone with a count of one. This chain uses TRBV19 with TRBJ1-6; possibly TRBD1 for D (5 bases). Per germline, CDR1 LNHDA and CDR2 SQIVND (reference sequence). V gave up 5 bases and J gave up 6 bases, with 14 bases separating them. The CDR3 contains 15 residues. CDR3 bases: TGTGCCAGTAGTTCCAGGGCTTTTCTTAATTCACCCCTCCACTTT. Protein product: CASSSRAFLNSPLHF.

The CDR3 coding sequence is TGTGCCAGCAGTTACCCGGACAGGGGAATCTGGGCTTTCTTT. As protein: CASSYPDRGIWAFF. The V gene is TRBV6-6, the J gene TRBJ1-1; 9 nucleotides align to TRBD1. With 2 bases clipped from V and 11 bases from J, the junction kept 9 bases outside the gene matches. The germline gives CDR1 MNHNY, CDR2 SVGAGI (reference sequence). This CDR3 has 14 residues.

V usage is TRBV7-2 and J usage is TRBJ1-3; D possibly corresponds to TRBD1 (5 bases). The germline V and J ends were trimmed by 3 bases and 0 bases, with 9 bases remaining between them. There are 15 residues in the CDR3. Germline V gene sequence: CDR1 SGHTA, CDR2 FQGNSA. The CDR3 bases are TGTGCCAGCAGCTTGGGGGAGTTCTCTGGAAACACCATATATTTT. The encoded protein is CASSLGEFSGNTIYF.

This clone was seen once. The chain carries TRBV6-1 and TRBJ1-2, with D possibly matching TRBD1 (6 bases). The CDR3 sequence is 15 residues long. Between the trimmed V and J ends, which lost 3 bases and 5 bases, there was a span of 16 bases. The germline V gene encodes CDR1 MNHNS and CDR2 SASEGT. The CDR3, as DNA: TGTGCCAGCAGTGACGCACAACGGACAGTTTATGGCTACACCTTC. Amino acids: CASSDAQRTVYGYTF.

This chain joins TRBV12-3 or TRBV12-4 and TRBJ1-5, with a possible D match to TRBD1 (5 bases). The V gene lost 5 bases and the J gene lost 5 bases, with 10 bases spanning the gap. This CDR3 is 13 amino acids long. CDR3: CASSPDSYQPQHF. CDR3 nucleotides: TGTGCCAGCAGTCCTGACAGCTATCAGCCCCAGCATTTT.

The chain links TRBV3-1 (or the pseudogene TRBV3-2) to TRBJ2-1; weak D call: TRBD2 (6 bases). Trimming left V 4 bases short and J 1 base short, with 11 bases between. There are 15 residues in the CDR3. Per germline, CDR1 LGHDT and CDR2 YNNKEL (reference sequence). The CDR3 nucleotides are TGTGCCAGCAGCCCCTTAGCGGTTTCCTACAATGAGCAGTTCTTC. Translation gives CASSPLAVSYNEQFF.

This chain connects TRBV4-2 to TRBJ2-7; maybe TRBD1 (6 bases). The CDR3 consists of 15 residues. V dropped 1 base and J dropped 3 bases, with 13 bases sitting between them. The V gene's germline CDR1 is LGHNA and CDR2 YNFKEQ. The CDR3 reads CASSQGVTGDYEQYF. CDR3 DNA: TGTGCCAGCAGCCAAGGCGTGACAGGAGACTACGAGCAGTACTTC.

The rearrangement joins TRBV14 to TRBJ1-5, with 9 bases lining up with TRBD1. Germline V gene data show CDR1 as SGHDN and CDR2 as FVKESK. This CDR3 comprises 16 residues. V lost 4 bases, J lost 7 bases, and 11 bases stayed unmatched. CDR3 loop: CASSRQGVKSGQPQHF. CDR3 DNA sequence: TGTGCCAGCAGCCGACAGGGGGTTAAGTCTGGGCAGCCCCAGCATTTT.

In this sample, this clone turned up once. The chain uses TRBV27 and TRBJ1-3; TRBD1 agrees at 8 bases. The V and J ends lost 5 bases and 3 bases, in that order; junction bases with no gene match: 15. CDR3 length: 18 residues. Germline CDR1 and CDR2: MNHEY and SMNVEV (reference sequence). CDR3 nucleotides: TGTGCCAGCAGTCCGACAGGGGTGAATAGCGGAATTGGAAACACCATATATTTT. This gives the protein CASSPTGVNSGIGNTIYF.

The J gene is TRBJ1-4, the V gene TRBV7-6; D is uncertain. This CDR3 contains 13 residues. CDR1 and CDR2 (germline): SGHVS, FNYEAQ. The V end was cut by 4 bases, the J end by 4 bases, with 7 bases between. CDR3 DNA: TGTGCCAGCAGCTCTCTCCTTAATGAAAAACTGTTTTTT. Its translation: CASSSLLNEKLFF.

V gene TRBV6-2 or TRBV6-3 combines with J gene TRBJ1-1, with 7 bases aligning to TRBD1. Germline V gene sequence: CDR1 MNHEY, CDR2 SVGEGT. CDR3 length equals 12 residues. The V gene end was trimmed by 4 bases and the J gene end by 9 bases; junction bases not matched to a gene: 5. The DNA for the CDR3 is TGTGCCAGCAGTTCGTCAGGGGGAAAAGCTTTCTTT. Encoded protein: CASSSSGGKAFF.

This clone was observed a single time. This chain links TRBV13 with TRBJ1-1; D gene unclear. Trimming removed 5 bases from V and 1 base from J, with 11 bases in between. The CDR3 runs 14 residues. CDR1 and CDR2 (germline): PRHDT, FYEKMQ (reference sequence). In nucleotides, the CDR3 is TGTGCCAGCAGCGAGGTGCGGGAGAACACTGAAGCTTTCTTT. This encodes CASSEVRENTEAFF.

The chain couples TRBV19 to TRBJ2-6; possible D gene TRBD2, 6 bases. Trimming left V 5 bases short and J 0 bases short, with 11 bases between. The CDR3 totals 16 residues. The germline gives CDR1 LNHDA, CDR2 SQIVND (reference sequence). The CDR3 sequence is CASSGGTYSGANVLTF. In DNA, the CDR3 is TGTGCCAGTAGTGGCGGGACCTACTCTGGGGCCAACGTCCTGACTTTC.

This clone was seen a few times. The V call is TRBV11-2, the J call TRBJ2-1; D may match TRBD1 or TRBD2 (5 bases each). V was shortened by 0 bases and J by 4 bases, with 7 bases between the two germline ends. The CDR3 contains 14 residues. CDR1 and CDR2 (germline): SGHAT, FQNNGV. The CDR3 region is CASSLDGGYNEQFF. The CDR3 DNA reads TGTGCCAGCAGCTTAGATGGGGGTTACAATGAGCAGTTCTTC.

This clone appeared a single time. The gene calls are TRBV25-1 and TRBJ1-1, with a weak D call TRBD1 (5 bases). CDR3 length equals 14 residues. Deletions cut 1 base from V and 5 bases from J, with 11 bases between. From germline, CDR1 is MGHDK and CDR2 SYGVNS. CDR3 nucleotide sequence: TGTGCCAGCAGTGAATTGGGGGGTCGGACTGAAGCTTTCTTT. Encoded protein: CASSELGGRTEAFF.